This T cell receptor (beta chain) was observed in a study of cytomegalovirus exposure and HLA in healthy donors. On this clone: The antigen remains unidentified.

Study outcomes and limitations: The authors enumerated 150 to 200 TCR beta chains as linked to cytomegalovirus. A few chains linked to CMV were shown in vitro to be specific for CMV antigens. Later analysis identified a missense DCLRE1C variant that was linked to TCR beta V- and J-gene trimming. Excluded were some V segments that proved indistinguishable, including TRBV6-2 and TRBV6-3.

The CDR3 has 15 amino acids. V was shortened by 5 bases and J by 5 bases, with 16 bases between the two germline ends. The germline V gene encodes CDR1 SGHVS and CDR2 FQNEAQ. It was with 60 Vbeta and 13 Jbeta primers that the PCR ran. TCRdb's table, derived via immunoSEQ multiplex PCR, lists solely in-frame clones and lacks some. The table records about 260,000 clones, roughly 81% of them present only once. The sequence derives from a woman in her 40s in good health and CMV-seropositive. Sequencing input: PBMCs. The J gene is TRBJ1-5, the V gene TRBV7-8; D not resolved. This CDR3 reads CASSPGLGGYQPQHF. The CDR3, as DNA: TGTGCCAGCAGCCCCGGGTTGGGAGGGTATCAGCCCCAGCATTTT.